This T cell receptor (beta chain) was obtained from a study of kidney transplant recipient with SARS-CoV-2 infection. MiXCR was run by TCRdb on the reads, yielding one entry per CDR3 protein. The table has about 250,000 distinct CDR3 sequences, around 30% seen once. Germline V gives CDR1 SGHRS, CDR2 YFSETQ. V lost 0 bases to trimming and J lost 5 bases; unmatched junction nucleotides: 11. The CDR3 consists of 17 residues. J is TRBJ2-3 and V is TRBV5-1, with TRBD1 matching over 8 bases. Material: a blood sample, obtained at baseline and on day 111 from a kidney transplant recipient. The TCR sequence derives from a male patient between 25 and 39 years old who had COVID-19 and was a kidney transplant recipient. Some of these T cells may belong to the graft donor. DNA of the CDR3: TGCGCCAGCAGCTTGGATCGCCAGGGGGCGAGGTTAGATACGCAGTATTTT. Protein: CASSLDRQGARLDTQYF. Full variable domain (rest looked up from reference TRBV5-1 and TRBJ2-3): KAGVTQTPRYLIKTRGQQVTLSCSPISGHRSVSWYQQTPGQGLQFLFEYFSETQRNKGNFPGRFSGRQFSNSRSEMNVSTLELGDSALYLCASSLDRQGARLDTQYFGPGTRLTVL.